Listed here are 10 T cell receptor beta chains from one sample, sequenced in a study of blood T cell repertoires in COVID-19 (TCRdb year 2020). The library was produced with the immunoSEQ multiplex PCR assay. Not all clones reach the TCRdb copy of this immuneACCESS table, which keeps in-frame sequences only. Checked studies attribute under half of the gap to unresolved V genes and leave the rest unexplained. In this sample the table shows approximately 220,000 clones, 90% of which occur a single time. The top ten constitute less than 15% of the sample. The sequenced material came from PBMCs or T cells enriched from blood (not recorded which). The source is a man younger than 40 who had been exposed to COVID-19.

The V call is TRBV6-5, the J call TRBJ2-2; tentative D call: TRBD2 (6 bases). CDR1 and CDR2 from the germline V gene are MNHEY and SVGAGI. The CDR3 is 13 residues long. V was clipped by 5 bases and J by 8 bases, with 12 bases between them. The CDR3 loop reads CASSRGSEGELFF. Written as DNA, the CDR3 is TGTGCCAGCAGTCGGGGGAGCGAGGGGGAGCTGTTTTTT.

This chain links TRBV6-5 with TRBJ2-7, with D possibly matching TRBD1 (5 bases). Germline V CDR1 and CDR2: MNHEY, SVGAGI. V gave up 9 bases and J gave up 4 bases, with 7 bases separating them. The CDR3 consists of 10 residues. CDR3 loop: CASQGYEQYF. CDR3 nucleotide sequence: TGTGCCAGTCAGGGTTACGAGCAGTACTTC.

This chain joins TRBV2 and TRBJ2-7; D ambiguous. CDR1 SNHLY and CDR2 FYNNEI come from the germline V gene. V lost 3 bases and J lost 3, with 6 bases in between. There are 12 residues in the CDR3. The CDR3, as DNA: TGTGCCAGCAGTGAGACTTACTACGAGCAGTACTTC. It specifies CASSETYYEQYF.

The V gene is TRBV6-5, the J gene TRBJ1-1; TRBD1 aligns across 7 bases. In germline, CDR1 is MNHEY, CDR2 SVGAGI. The ends lost 6 bases at V and 3 bases at J; junction bases unmatched: 4. This CDR3 region has 13 residues. The DNA of the CDR3 is TGTGCCAGCAGCATAGACAGGGACACTGAAGCTTTCTTT. It translates to CASSIDRDTEAFF.

This chain connects TRBV5-6 to TRBJ2-7; perhaps TRBD1 as D (5 bases). This CDR3 contains 13 residues. CDR1 is SGHDT, CDR2 YYEEEE, per germline. With 3 bases removed from V and 5 bases from J, the gap between germline ends came to 12 bases. Here the CDR3 DNA reads TGTGCCAGCAGCTCTAGTTGGGGCAACGAGCAGTACTTC. Amino acid sequence: CASSSSWGNEQYF.

This chain uses TRBV10-3 with TRBJ1-1; TRBD1 agrees at 10 bases. The CDR3 runs 13 residues. The germline gives CDR1 ENHRY, CDR2 SYGVKD. V shed 8 bases and J 3 bases; nucleotides not matched to a gene: 3. The CDR3 protein is CAIGTGVDTEAFF. The CDR3 bases are TGTGCCATCGGGACAGGGGTTGACACTGAAGCTTTCTTT.

The chain uses TRBV2 and TRBJ2-1, with D possibly matching TRBD1 (5 bases). V lost 4 bases, J lost 0 bases, and 16 bases lay in between. CDR1 and CDR2 (germline): SNHLY, FYNNEI. The CDR3 length is 17 residues. CDR3 coding DNA: TGTGCCAGCAGTGTTCGGAAGGGGCTAAGCTCCTACAATGAGCAGTTCTTC. This translates into CASSVRKGLSSYNEQFF.

DNA of the CDR3: TGCGCCAGCAGAAACGGTAACACCGGGGAGCTGTTTTTT. It encodes CASRNGNTGELFF. The J gene is TRBJ2-2, the V gene TRBV10-1; D gene uncertain. The CDR3 consists of 13 residues. Looked up from germline, CDR1 is WNHNN and CDR2 is SYGVQD (reference sequence). Trimming cost V 6 bases and J 2 bases, with 7 bases left between them.

In its sample, this clone was seen once. V is TRBV5-4 and J is TRBJ1-6; the match to TRBD1 covers 7 bases. The junction had 6 bases not matched to a gene; V was cut back by 0 bases and J by 6 bases. This CDR3 has 16 residues. The germline V gene has CDR1 SGHNT and CDR2 YYREEE (reference sequence). In DNA form, the CDR3 reads TGTGCCAGCAGCTTGGAACAGGGGTCTCCTAATTCACCCCTCCACTTT. It is translated as CASSLEQGSPNSPLHF.

V and J are TRBV21-1 and TRBJ2-3; TRBD1 is taken as the D call from the table, unchecked against the DNA. TRBV21-1 is a documented pseudogene. The CDR3 sequence is 17 residues long. This CDR3 is CASRDRDRGLHTDTQYF. DNA for the CDR3: TGTGCCAGCAGAGACCGGGACAGGGGGCTTCACACAGATACGCAGTATTTT.